What follows describes a single T cell receptor (beta chain). Its specificity is not known. Data came from immunoSEQ multiplex PCR; TCRdb stores just in-frame clones and leaves some out. The table records tens of thousands of clones, 81% of them present only once. This entry belongs to a study of T cells in localized non-small cell lung cancer. Study-level findings and limits: Uninvolved adjacent lung had higher T cell clonality than tumor and all other tissues. Longer overall survival associated with higher blood T cell density; shorter survival with higher adjacent-lung clonality. Turning up in adjacent lung were a median roughly 59 of the top 100 tumor clones.

From germline, CDR1 is LNHDA and CDR2 SQIVND (reference sequence). The CDR3 has 18 residues. V trimming: 1 base; J trimming: 5 bases; junction bases outside the gene matches: 14. The sequence came from an older male donor with stage II lung adenocarcinoma. The sample consisted of peripheral blood mononuclear cells, taken before any cancer treatment. The genes are TRBV19 and TRBJ2-1; the match to TRBD2 covers 7 bases. The CDR3 sequence: CASSIVRTRGSVDNEQFF. The CDR3 nucleotides read TGTGCCAGTAGTATAGTTCGGACTAGGGGATCAGTTGACAATGAGCAGTTCTTC.